This is a list of T cell receptor beta chains from one sample in a study of vaccination and CD4 T cells after COVID-19. These TCRs are of unknown antigen specificity. TCRdb re-called the PCR reads with MiXCR, one entry per CDR3 protein. The sample lists some 21,000 distinct CDR3 sequences, approximately 57% seen once, with about an eighth in the top ten. Sequences were derived from CD4+ T cells from blood, cultured in vitro, sampled after SARS-CoV-2 vaccination. The receptors shown here come from a human donor who received a COVID-19 vaccine. CDR3s include the opening cysteine and the closing phenylalanine or tryptophan. A D gene is named only where the DNA matches it firmly. Size tells how often a clone was seen (once, few, many) or the class of an expanded clone, and some rows leave it out.

CDR3 DNA | CDR3 protein | D gene | V gene | clone size | J gene
TGTGCCAACAGAACGGACAGGGGAAGCAATCAGCCCCAGCATTTT | CANRTDRGSNQPQHF | TRBD1 | TRBV2 | - | TRBJ1-5
TGTGCCAGCAGCTTGGGACCGGGGATCACAGATACGCAGTATTTT | CASSLGPGITDTQYF | - | TRBV5-4 | - | TRBJ2-3
TGTGCCAGCAGCTTGGGCGGTAGGGGGGCCGATAGGGAGCTGTTTTTT | CASSLGGRGADRELFF | - | TRBV5-4 | - | TRBJ2-2
TGTGCCAGCAGTTTAGGGACAGGGGGAGCGTCACCCCTCCACTTT | CASSLGTGGASPLHF | TRBD1 | TRBV12-3/TRBV12-4 | - | TRBJ1-6
TGCAGTGCTAGAGATGAGGACAGGGTATACAATCAGCCCCAGCATTTT | CSARDEDRVYNQPQHF | TRBD1 | TRBV20-1 | - | TRBJ1-5
TGTGCCAGCAGGAGGGGAGGGACCGACGAGACCCAGTACTTC | CASRRGGTDETQYF | TRBD2 | TRBV6-1 | - | TRBJ2-5
TGTGCCATCAGAGGGTCTTCCGCTAACTATGGCTACACCTTC | CAIRGSSANYGYTF | - | TRBV10-3 | - | TRBJ1-2
TGTGCCAGCAGTCCGCTAAATCCTGGGGGGGGAGTTGGAGGGGCCAACGTCCTGACTTTC | CASSPLNPGGGVGGANVLTF | TRBD2 | TRBV6-1 | - | TRBJ2-6
TGTGCCAGCAGTCTGGACAGACAAGAGACCCAGTACTTC | CASSLDRQETQYF | - | TRBV3-1 | - | TRBJ2-5
TGCAGTGCTAGAGATCCCGGGGAGGACACTGAAGCTTTCTTT | CSARDPGEDTEAFF | - | TRBV20-1 | - | TRBJ1-1
TGTGCCAGTACCCCGGGACAGGGGAAGAGTGGCTACACCTTC | CASTPGQGKSGYTF | TRBD1 | TRBV19 | - | TRBJ1-2
TGCAGTGCTACGGTGGGGTCCCCTTTTGTAGCCAAAAACATTCAGTACTTC | CSATVGSPFVAKNIQYF | - | TRBV20-1 | - | TRBJ2-4
TGCAGTGCTAGCCAGGCAACTAATGAAAAACTGTTTTTT | CSASQATNEKLFF | - | TRBV20-1 | - | TRBJ1-4
TGTGCCAGTAGTGACCGGACTGTCACAGATACGCAGTATTTT | CASSDRTVTDTQYF | - | TRBV19 | - | TRBJ2-3
TGCGCCAGCAGCCACCCTAGCAGGGGGGTCTATGGCTACACCTTC | CASSHPSRGVYGYTF | TRBD1 | TRBV4-1 | - | TRBJ1-2
TGTGCCAGCAGTTTATTGGGGAACACTGAAGCTTTCTTT | CASSLLGNTEAFF | - | TRBV27 | - | TRBJ1-1
TGTGCCAGTAGTAGCGACAGGGCCGCAGATACGCAGTATTTT | CASSSDRAADTQYF | TRBD1 | TRBV19 | - | TRBJ2-3
TGCAGTGCTAGAAGAAGGGCCGGCAATCAGCCCCAGCATTTT | CSARRRAGNQPQHF | - | TRBV20-1 | few | TRBJ1-5
TGTGCCAGCAGCACACAGGGGGCGAACACAGATACGCAGTATTTT | CASSTQGANTDTQYF | TRBD1 | TRBV7-8 | - | TRBJ2-3
TGTGCCAGCACCGGCAGTCAGGCGACTGAAGCTTTCTTT | CASTGSQATEAFF | - | TRBV6-1 | - | TRBJ1-1